Presented here are 14 T cell receptor beta chains from one specimen sequenced in a study of cytomegalovirus exposure and HLA in healthy donors. The study ran its PCR with 60 Vbeta and 13 Jbeta primers. Only in-frame clones appear in the TCRdb table, and some are missing; sequencing was by immunoSEQ multiplex PCR. The sample shows around 180,000 clones, 60% to 85% of them seen only once. The sequencing sample was made of PBMCs. Source of these receptors: a woman aged 40 to 50 in good health and CMV-seronegative.

In regard to this clone: A junction boundary mismatches the germline segment, possibly from a read error. This chain joins TRBV7-9 and TRBJ1-4; 11 bases match TRBD1. The CDR3 extends over 14 amino acids. The germline CDR1 and CDR2 sequences are SEHNR and FQNEAQ (reference sequence). CDR3 coding DNA: TGTTCCAGCAGCCCGGGACAGGGGGACGAAAAACTGTTTTTT. Amino acid sequence: CSSSPGQGDEKLFF.

The gene calls are TRBV16 and TRBJ1-5, with D perhaps matching TRBD1 (6 bases). Between the trimmed V and J ends, which lost 1 base and 2 bases, there was a span of 18 bases. This CDR3 contains 18 residues. The germline gives CDR1 KGHSY, CDR2 FQNENV. The CDR3 DNA follows: TGTGCCAGCAGCCAATTTGGGCCGACAGGCTACGGCAATCAGCCCCAGCATTTT. As protein: CASSQFGPTGYGNQPQHF.

The chain uses TRBV5-1 and TRBJ2-2, with 7 positions matching TRBD2. Trimming at V came to 7 bases and at J to 4 bases, leaving 10 bases not matched to a gene. CDR1 SGHRS and CDR2 YFSETQ come from the germline V gene. The CDR3 is 15 residues long. The CDR3 protein is CASSLSGMGTGELFF. CDR3 nucleotide sequence: TGCGCCAGCTCGCTAAGCGGGATGGGCACCGGGGAGCTGTTTTTT.

This clone was seen a single time. The genes are TRBV6-6 and TRBJ2-7, with D unresolved. CDR1 is MNHNY, CDR2 SVGAGI, per germline (reference sequence). Between the trimmed V and J ends, which lost 6 bases and 0 bases, there was a span of 15 bases. The CDR3 has 15 residues. CDR3 bases: TGTGCCAGCAGCGCGCCTAGAGCATCCTCCTACGAGCAGTACTTC. Translation gives CASSAPRASSYEQYF.

This sequence joins TRBV19 and TRBJ2-1; 8 positions agree with TRBD2. From germline, CDR1 is LNHDA and CDR2 SQIVND (reference sequence). CDR3 length equals 14 residues. The J segment lost 10 bases and the V segment lost 7 bases, leaving 12 bases of the junction unmatched. CDR3 coding DNA: TGTGCCAGTAACTATCGGGATAGCGGGAACGAGCAGTTCTTC. Translation: CASNYRDSGNEQFF.

This chain links TRBV5-1 with TRBJ1-5, with D possibly matching TRBD1 (6 bases). CDR1 and CDR2 from the germline V gene are SGHRS and YFSETQ. Trimming took off 7 bases at V and 1 base at J, with 15 bases between the two ends. The CDR3 consists of 15 residues. This CDR3 reads CASAPRGGSNQPQHF. The CDR3 DNA reads TGCGCCAGCGCTCCCCGGGGGGGCAGCAATCAGCCCCAGCATTTT.

This clone was observed a few times. The rearrangement uses TRBV21-1 and TRBJ2-7; the table gives TRBD2 as D, unverified against the DNA. TRBV21-1 is classified as a pseudogene. The CDR3 is 13 residues long. The CDR3 region is CASSPPGGYEQYV. Here the CDR3 DNA reads TGTGCCAGCAGCCCCCCCGGGGGGTACGAGCAGTACGTC.

The CDR3 bases are TGTGCCAGCAGACCAGGGGGTAGCAATCAGCCCCAGCATTTT. It is translated as CASRPGGSNQPQHF. The chain recombines TRBV27 with TRBJ1-5, with 7 bases aligning to TRBD1. The germline V gene has CDR1 MNHEY and CDR2 SMNVEV (reference sequence). The CDR3 runs to 14 residues. The V gene end was trimmed by 6 bases and the J gene end by 0 bases; junction bases not matched to a gene: 2.

The table lists this clone with a few counts. The rearrangement links TRBV7-2 to TRBJ1-1; D is unclear. Trimming took off 5 bases at V and 4 bases at J, with 17 bases between the two ends. The CDR3 is 15 residues long. Germline V lookup: CDR1 SGHTA, CDR2 FQGNSA. CDR3 residues: CASSIIGGKGTEAFF. The CDR3 DNA reads TGTGCCAGCAGCATTATCGGAGGGAAAGGCACTGAAGCTTTCTTT.

The chain joins TRBV6-1 to TRBJ1-2; tentative D call: TRBD1 (5 bases). The germline V gene has CDR1 MNHNS and CDR2 SASEGT. V was shortened by 1 base and J by 2 bases, with 17 bases between the two germline ends. The CDR3 extends over 17 amino acids. The CDR3 DNA reads TGTGCCAGCAGTGAAGTTCTAGGTTTAGCAGGGAACTATGGCTACACCTTC. Translating gives CASSEVLGLAGNYGYTF.

V and J are TRBV6-1 and TRBJ2-7, with 8 bases matching TRBD1. Germline trimming cut 8 bases from V and 3 bases from J; bases unmatched to any gene: 6. Germline CDR1 reads MNHNS; CDR2 reads SASEGT. This CDR3 contains 13 residues. For the CDR3, the DNA is TGTGCCAGCTCCCGACAGGGGTACTACGAGCAGTACTTC. This encodes CASSRQGYYEQYF.

V is TRBV13 and J is TRBJ2-1, with 8 bases fitting TRBD1. V was pared by 5 bases and J by 3 bases, with 9 bases of the junction left unmatched. Germline loops: CDR1 PRHDT, CDR2 FYEKMQ (reference sequence). CDR3 length: 16 residues. In nucleotides, the CDR3 is TGTGCCAGCAGCGATACCGGGACAGGACTCTACAATGAGCAGTTCTTC. The encoded protein is CASSDTGTGLYNEQFF.

Here the CDR3 reads CASTGTSGSYEQYF. CDR3 sequence (DNA): TGTGCCAGCACTGGGACTAGCGGGAGTTACGAGCAGTACTTC. This rearrangement joins TRBV28 to TRBJ2-7; 14 nucleotides line up with TRBD2. V gave up 7 bases and J gave up 4 bases; unmatched junction bases: 3. There are 14 residues in the CDR3. CDR1 is MDHEN, CDR2 SYDVKM, per germline.

The V call is TRBV19, the J call TRBJ2-7; 8 nucleotides line up with TRBD1. Germline values: CDR1 LNHDA, CDR2 SQIVND (reference sequence). The CDR3 runs 14 residues. With 5 bases clipped from V and 4 bases from J, the junction kept 7 bases outside the gene matches. The CDR3 reads CASSPGDRGYEQYV. CDR3 DNA sequence: TGTGCCAGTAGTCCAGGTGACAGGGGTTACGAGCAGTACGTC.